This T cell receptor beta chain was captured by sequencing in a study of molecular identifiers for immune sequencing clone quantification (dated by TCRdb to the late 2010s). Study-wide context: In a replicate experiment, RNA from around 20,000 or 100,000 naive CD8 T cells was split into five aliquots, four of which were sequenced. This methods study benchmarked molecular-identifier clustering-based TCR repertoire sequencing (MIDCIRS) and TCR RNA copy counting, using CD8 T cells to do so. The research as a whole found: Naive libraries contained spiked-in Jurkat TCR RNA (approximately 10 copies' worth), which is not part of the donor repertoire. Spiked-in Jurkat TCR RNA equal to a single cell's worth was reported to be detectable even within 1,200,000 naive CD8 T cells. Modeling gave about three recovered TCR RNA copies per cell versus about 10 by digital PCR, implying around 33% capture efficiency. When barcode sub-clustering was left out, chimeric consensus sequences inflated TCR diversity, with chimeras reaching as high as 47%. Highly expanded clone sizes could be underestimated because identical TCR molecules may share a barcode. In CMV-specific effector cells, clones with more than 20 RNA copies contained over 99% of molecules, whereas in naive cells such clones contained under 1% of molecules.

Comment on this clonotype: The clone's antigen remains unknown. The junction does not match germline at one end; this may be a read error.

Libraries of naive CD8 T cells were generated from about 21,000 to 970,000 sorted cells, with 10%, 30% or 50% of the purified RNA used. Naive CD8 T cells were FACS-sorted as CD8+CD4-CCR7+CD45RA+ on a BD FACSAria II into RLT Plus buffer. To test detection sensitivity, Jurkat RNA equivalent to roughly eleven TCR copies was spiked into samples of roughly 20,000-1,000,000 naive CD8 T cells. CD8 T cells were enriched with RosetteSep CD8+ T Cell Enrichment Cocktail and Ficoll-Paque, followed by ACK red cell lysis. From its cysteine to its phenylalanine, the CDR3 spans 13 amino acids. The retained sequence is limited to the CDR3, 39 bases, with the frame set at the first base. CDR1 and CDR2 are read off the germline V gene (reference sequence) as PRHDT and FYEKMQ. Receptors were amplified or captured by PCR. This sample was sequenced with a NextSeq 500. Bulk TCR libraries were made following a previously described method, with the TCR primers given in Table S5. Total RNA was purified with the Qiagen AllPrep DNA/RNA kit. Reads from multiple sequencing runs of the same library were pooled before analysis. The original pipeline was this. Reads were retained only if their TCR constant sequence matched exactly, and those retained reads were trimmed to 150 nt and grouped according to their 12-nt molecular barcodes. Reads inside each barcode group were sub-clustered using a 15% Levenshtein threshold, and a quality-weighted consensus sequence was constructed for each RNA molecule. Non-functional sequences were excluded, and lower-count sequences lying one edit away from another sequence were also excluded. On the basis of fitting two negative binomial distributions, barcode sub-clusters with fewer than 20% of the maximum read count were discarded. Starting from the raw public reads, TCRdb applied fastp trimming at Q25, assembled clones with MiXCR and retained in-frame beta chains. Each entry merges the rows of one CDR3 protein and shows their most common DNA and genes. TCRdb assigned the V and J calls; the authors' analysis was not used. Within this sample are over 550,000 distinct CDR3 sequences, with 25% of them counted one time only. Of the sample, about 0.84% falls within the top ten clones.

Recombination linked TRBV13 to TRBJ2-5; the D segment is perhaps TRBD1 or TRBD2, each sharing 6 matched bases. Material for sequencing was naive CD8+ T cells from blood, with Jurkat cell RNA spiked in. Taken with the paper, the label for cell subset or site translates to: FACS-sorted CD8+CD4-CCR7+CD45RA+ naive T cells. The TCR sequence derives from a human donor in good health. Some libraries in this study had Jurkat cell RNA spiked in. The DNA sequence follows: TGTGCCAGCAAAGTCGGGGGCACAGAGACCCAGAACTTC. Its amino acids are CASKVGGTETQNF.